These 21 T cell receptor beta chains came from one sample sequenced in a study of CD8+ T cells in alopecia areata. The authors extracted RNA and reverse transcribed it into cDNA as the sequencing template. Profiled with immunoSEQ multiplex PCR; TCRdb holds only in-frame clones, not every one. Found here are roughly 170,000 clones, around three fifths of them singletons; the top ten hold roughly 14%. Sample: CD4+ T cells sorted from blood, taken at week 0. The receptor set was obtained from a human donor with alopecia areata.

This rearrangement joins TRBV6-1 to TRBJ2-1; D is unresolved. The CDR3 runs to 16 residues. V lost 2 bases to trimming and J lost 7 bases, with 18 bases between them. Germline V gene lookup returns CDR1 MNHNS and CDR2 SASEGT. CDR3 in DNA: TGTGCCAGCAGTGAACCGGGTTTAGCCCAGGTAAATGAGCAGTTCTTC. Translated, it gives CASSEPGLAQVNEQFF.

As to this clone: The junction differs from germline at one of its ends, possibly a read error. CDR3 nucleotides: TGTGCCACCAGCAGAGATGGGAACGCTGAAGCTTTCTTT. Translated, it gives CATSRDGNAEAFF. This chain connects TRBV15 to TRBJ1-1; the D is unclear. Germline CDR1 and CDR2: LNHNV and YYDKDF (reference sequence). This CDR3 is 13 amino acids long.

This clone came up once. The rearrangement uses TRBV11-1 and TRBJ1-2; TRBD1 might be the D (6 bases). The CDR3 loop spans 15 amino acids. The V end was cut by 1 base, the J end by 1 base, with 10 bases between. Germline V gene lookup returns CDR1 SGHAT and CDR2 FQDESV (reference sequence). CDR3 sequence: CASSLGAQGNYGYTF. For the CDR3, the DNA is TGTGCCAGCAGCTTAGGAGCACAGGGTAACTATGGCTACACCTTC.

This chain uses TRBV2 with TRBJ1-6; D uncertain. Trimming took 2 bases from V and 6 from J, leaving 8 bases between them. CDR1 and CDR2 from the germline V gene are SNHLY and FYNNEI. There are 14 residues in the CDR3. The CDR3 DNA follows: TGTGCCAGCAGTGAACCGCGCCTTAATTCACCCCTCCACTTT. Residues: CASSEPRLNSPLHF. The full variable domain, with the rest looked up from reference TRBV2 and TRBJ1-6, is EPEVTQTPSHQVTQMGQEVILRCVPISNHLYFYWYRQILGQKVEFLVSFYNNEISEKSEIFDDQFSVERPDGSNFTLKIRSTKLEDSAMYFCASSEPRLNSPLHFGNGTRLTVT.

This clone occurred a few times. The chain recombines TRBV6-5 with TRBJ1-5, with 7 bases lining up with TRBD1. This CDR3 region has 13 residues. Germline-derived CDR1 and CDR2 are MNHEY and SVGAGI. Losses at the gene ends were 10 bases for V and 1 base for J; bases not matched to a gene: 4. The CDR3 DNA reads TGTGCCAACCGACAGGGCAGCAATCAGCCCCAGCATTTT. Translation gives CANRQGSNQPQHF.

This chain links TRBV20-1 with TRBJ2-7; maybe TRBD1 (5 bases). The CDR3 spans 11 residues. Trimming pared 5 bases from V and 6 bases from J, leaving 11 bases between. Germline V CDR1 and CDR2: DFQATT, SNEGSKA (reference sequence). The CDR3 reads CSAYQGSEQYF. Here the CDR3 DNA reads TGCAGTGCTTACCAGGGCTCCGAGCAGTACTTC.

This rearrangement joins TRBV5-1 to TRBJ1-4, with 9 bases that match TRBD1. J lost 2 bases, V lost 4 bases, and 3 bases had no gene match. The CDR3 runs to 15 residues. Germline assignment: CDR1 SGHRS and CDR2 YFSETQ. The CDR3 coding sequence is TGCGCCAGCAGCGAAGACAGGGGGACTAATGAAAAACTGTTTTTT. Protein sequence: CASSEDRGTNEKLFF. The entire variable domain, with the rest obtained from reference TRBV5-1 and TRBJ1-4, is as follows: KAGVTQTPRYLIKTRGQQVTLSCSPISGHRSVSWYQQTPGQGLQFLFEYFSETQRNKGNFPGRFSGRQFSNSRSEMNVSTLELGDSALYLCASSEDRGTNEKLFFGSGTQLSVL.

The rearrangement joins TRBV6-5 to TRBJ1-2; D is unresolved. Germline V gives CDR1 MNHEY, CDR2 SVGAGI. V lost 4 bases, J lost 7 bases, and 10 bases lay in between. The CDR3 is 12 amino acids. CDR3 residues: CASSSVPLGYTF. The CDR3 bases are TGTGCCAGCAGTTCAGTACCACTTGGCTACACCTTC.

The DNA of the CDR3 is TGCAGCGTTGAAGATCTTGGGTCTAGCCAACGCTCCTACAATGAGCAGTTCTTC. It specifies CSVEDLGSSQRSYNEQFF. J is TRBJ2-1 and V is TRBV29-1, with D perhaps matching TRBD2 (5 bases). Trimming removed 0 bases at V and 0 bases at J, with 18 bases between. The CDR3 loop spans 18 amino acids. The germline gives CDR1 SQVTM, CDR2 ANQGSEA.

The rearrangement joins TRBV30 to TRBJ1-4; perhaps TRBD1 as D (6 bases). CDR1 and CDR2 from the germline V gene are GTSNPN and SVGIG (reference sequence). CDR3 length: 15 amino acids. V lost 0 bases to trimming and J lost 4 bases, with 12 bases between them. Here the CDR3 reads CAWSVSGASNEKLFF. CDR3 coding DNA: TGTGCCTGGAGTGTGTCGGGGGCGAGTAATGAAAAACTGTTTTTT. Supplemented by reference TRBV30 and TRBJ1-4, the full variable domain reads SQTIHQWPATLVQPVGSPLSLECTVEGTSNPNLYWYRQAAGRGLQLLFYSVGIGQISSEVPQNLSASRPQDRQFILSSKKLLLSDSGFYLCAWSVSGASNEKLFFGSGTQLSVL.

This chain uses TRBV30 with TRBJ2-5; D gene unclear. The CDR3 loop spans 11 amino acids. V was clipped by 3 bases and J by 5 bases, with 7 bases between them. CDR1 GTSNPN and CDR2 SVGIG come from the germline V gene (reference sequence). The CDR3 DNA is TGTGCCTGGAGCGCCCCGGAGACCCAGTACTTC. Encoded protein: CAWSAPETQYF.

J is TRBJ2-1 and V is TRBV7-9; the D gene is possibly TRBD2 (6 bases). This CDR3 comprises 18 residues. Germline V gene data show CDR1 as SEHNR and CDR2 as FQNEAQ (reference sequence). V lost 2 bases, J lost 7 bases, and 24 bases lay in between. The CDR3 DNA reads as TGTGCCAGCAGCTTAAGCCGACTAATGCGTTCTCGGGGGAATGAGCAGTTCTTC. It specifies CASSLSRLMRSRGNEQFF.

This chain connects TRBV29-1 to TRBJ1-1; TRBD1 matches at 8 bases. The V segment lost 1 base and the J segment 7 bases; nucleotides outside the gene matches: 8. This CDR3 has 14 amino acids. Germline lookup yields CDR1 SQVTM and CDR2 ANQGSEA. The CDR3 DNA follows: TGCAGCGTTGAAGCCAGGACAGGGATCCTTGAAGCTTTCTTT. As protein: CSVEARTGILEAFF.

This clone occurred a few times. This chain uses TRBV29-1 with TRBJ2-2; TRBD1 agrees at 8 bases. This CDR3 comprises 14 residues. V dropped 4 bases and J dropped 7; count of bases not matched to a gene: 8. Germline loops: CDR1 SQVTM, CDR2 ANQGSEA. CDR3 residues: CSVGSQGAFGELFF. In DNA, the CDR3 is TGCAGCGTTGGTAGCCAGGGGGCGTTCGGGGAGCTGTTTTTT.

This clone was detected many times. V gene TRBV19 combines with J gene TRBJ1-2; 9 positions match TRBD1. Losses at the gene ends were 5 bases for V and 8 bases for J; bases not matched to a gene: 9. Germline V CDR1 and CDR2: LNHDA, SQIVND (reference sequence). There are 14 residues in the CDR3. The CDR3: CASSVPGGTGGYTF. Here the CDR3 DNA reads TGTGCCAGTAGTGTCCCAGGGGGGACAGGGGGCTACACCTTC.

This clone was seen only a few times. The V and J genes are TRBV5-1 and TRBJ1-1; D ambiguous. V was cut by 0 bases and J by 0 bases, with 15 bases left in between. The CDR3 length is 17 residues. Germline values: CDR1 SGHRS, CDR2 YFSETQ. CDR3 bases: TGCGCCAGCAGCTTGGTACAGCTCATGAATCTGAACACTGAAGCTTTCTTT. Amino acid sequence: CASSLVQLMNLNTEAFF.

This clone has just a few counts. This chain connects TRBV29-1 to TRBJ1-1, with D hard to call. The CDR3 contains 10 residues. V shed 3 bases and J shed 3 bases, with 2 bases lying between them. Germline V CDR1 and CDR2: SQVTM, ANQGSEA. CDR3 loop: CSVEYTEAFF. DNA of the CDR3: TGCAGCGTTGAGTACACTGAAGCTTTCTTT.

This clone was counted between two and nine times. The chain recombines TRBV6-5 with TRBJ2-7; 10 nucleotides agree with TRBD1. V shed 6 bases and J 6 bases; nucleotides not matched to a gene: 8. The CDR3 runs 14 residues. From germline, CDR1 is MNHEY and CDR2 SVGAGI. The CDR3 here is CASSRRTGGIEQYF. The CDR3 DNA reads TGTGCCAGCAGCCGAAGGACAGGGGGGATCGAGCAGTACTTC.

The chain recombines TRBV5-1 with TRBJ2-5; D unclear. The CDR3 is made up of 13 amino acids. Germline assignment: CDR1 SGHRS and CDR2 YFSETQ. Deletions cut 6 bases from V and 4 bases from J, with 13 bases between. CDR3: CASNLAGSETQYF. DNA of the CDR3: TGCGCCAGCAACCTGGCTGGGTCAGAGACCCAGTACTTC.

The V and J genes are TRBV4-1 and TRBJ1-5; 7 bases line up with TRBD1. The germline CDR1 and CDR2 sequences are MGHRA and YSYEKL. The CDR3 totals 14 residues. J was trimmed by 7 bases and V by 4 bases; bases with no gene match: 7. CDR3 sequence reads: CASSPSTGWQPQHF. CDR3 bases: TGCGCCAGCAGCCCTTCGACAGGGTGGCAGCCCCAGCATTTT.

The CDR3 spells CASSQDLYSSIYGYTF. CDR3 nucleotide sequence: TGTGCCAGCAGCCAAGATCTCTACAGTTCGATCTATGGCTACACCTTC. The J gene is TRBJ1-2, the V gene TRBV4-2; no clear D. The V end was cut by 0 bases, the J end by 4 bases, with 15 bases between. The germline CDR1 and CDR2 sequences are LGHNA and YNFKEQ. This CDR3 is built from 16 residues.